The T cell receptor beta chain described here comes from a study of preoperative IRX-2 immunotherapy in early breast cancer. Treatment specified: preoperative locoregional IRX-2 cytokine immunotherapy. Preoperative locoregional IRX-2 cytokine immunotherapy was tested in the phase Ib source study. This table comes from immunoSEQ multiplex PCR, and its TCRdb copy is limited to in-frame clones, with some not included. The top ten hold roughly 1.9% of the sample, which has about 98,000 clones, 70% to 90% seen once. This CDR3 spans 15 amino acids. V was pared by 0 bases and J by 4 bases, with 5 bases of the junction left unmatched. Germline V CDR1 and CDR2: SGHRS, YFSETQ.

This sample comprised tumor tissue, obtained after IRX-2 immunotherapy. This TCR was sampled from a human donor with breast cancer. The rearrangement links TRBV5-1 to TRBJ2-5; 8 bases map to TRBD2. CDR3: CASSLEAGEGETQYF. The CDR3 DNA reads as TGCGCCAGCAGCTTGGAAGCGGGAGAGGGAGAGACCCAGTACTTC.